This T cell receptor beta chain was sequenced in a study of OX40 agonist ivuxolimab in advanced cancers. Study as a whole: Head and neck, renal cell, melanoma or hepatocellular carcinoma were the cancers that dose-escalation patients had. Findings and limits, study-wide: With doses of 0.1-3.0 mg/kg, partial responders showed among the lowest clonal expansion. Expanded peripheral T cell antigen specificity was not determined.

CDR1 and CDR2 (germline): SGHNT, YENEEA. The germline V and J ends were trimmed by 1 base and 4 bases, with 10 bases remaining between them. This CDR3 spans 14 amino acids. Produced via immunoSEQ multiplex PCR; TCRdb's table is partial and in-frame only. The table records approximately 70,000 clones, approximately 86% of them present only once. Patients were excluded for autoimmune disease history or systemic immunosuppression. Remarks on this clone: Its antigen is unidentified.

J is TRBJ1-2 and V is TRBV11-3, with D unclear. This clonotype originated in an adult with an advanced solid tumor such as melanoma, head and neck, liver or kidney cancer. Material: CD4+ or CD8+ T cells sorted from blood, obtained in a trial of the OX40 agonist ivuxolimab. The CDR3 DNA follows: TGTGCCAGCAGCTTAGCTATCGGGCCCTATGGCTACACCTTC. This sequence encodes CASSLAIGPYGYTF.